This entry describes one TCR beta chain. The data stem from a study of cytomegalovirus exposure and HLA in healthy donors. CDR3 length: 18 amino acids. Germline values: CDR1 MDHEN, CDR2 SYDVKM. The V gene end was trimmed by 8 bases and the J gene end by 2 bases; junction bases not matched to a gene: 15. These donors, healthy bone marrow donors, were studied. PCR amplification relied on 60 Vbeta primers (plus 13 Jbeta primers). Measured with immunoSEQ multiplex PCR; TCRdb has only the in-frame clones, and not every one. Of 97,000 or so clones listed, roughly three quarters were seen once; the top ten hold roughly 9.3%.

The source is a male donor in good health and CMV-seropositive. The chain couples TRBV28 to TRBJ1-5, with 10 bases lining up with TRBD1. The source material was PBMCs. The CDR3 sequence: CASGSTDRGLFGNQPQHF. For the CDR3, the DNA is TGTGCCAGCGGCTCGACAGACAGGGGGCTATTTGGCAATCAGCCCCAGCATTTT.